Given below is one T cell receptor (beta chain) in context. Its antigen is still unknown. The sequence runs out 3 residues before the end of the CDR3; the remainder is reconstructed from the germline J gene. CDR1 and CDR2 are read off the germline V gene as SGHDT and YYEEEE. From the cysteine up to the phenylalanine, the CDR3 has a length of 14 residues. Part of the CDR3 DNA is given, 33 bases translated from base 1. V is pared back by 5 bases and J by 0 bases, with 8 bases lying between the germline termini. This entry comes from a study of T cells in women clearing cervical HPV infection (dated by TCRdb to the late 2010s). Background for the entire study: Cases were roughly 24 women with histologically confirmed HPV16-related CIN3 or worse, including a couple of invasive cancers. Since HLA typing was available for only a few women, HLA type could not be ruled out as a confounder. Cases were matched to controls by age within five years and by the year the sample was collected. The exploratory proof-of-principle case-control study was nested within the Guanacaste HPV Natural History Study in Costa Rica and compared TCR repertoires across cervical HPV16 outcomes. The controls were some 23 women whose single incident HPV16 infection cleared within 12 months with no development of precancer or cancer. Case blood was taken at the visit when the lesion was first identified, whereas control blood was taken when infection was no longer detected. The parent cohort enrolled 10,049 women aged 18 or older in Guanacaste, Costa Rica, during about 1992 to 1994 and followed them for around 7 years. Five blinded duplicates per group were added as quality controls, so that about 60 samples were obtained: 50 or so participants and some 10 replicates. Among cases, blood sampling came a median of approximately 150 days after lesion detection, with an interquartile range of about 80 to 210 days. Cases had a median age of roughly 36 years and controls had a median age of around 40, with no significant differences in baseline characteristics.

Overall results and qualifications from the work: T-cell numbers per sample were unknown, so richness differences could reflect varying T-cell content rather than repertoire biology. TCR repertoire richness was significantly higher in CIN3+ cases than in controls across sequencing depths, while evenness did not differ. Whether associations preceded infection or resulted from infection could not be shown with the cross-sectional design, and effector/memory subsets and HPV-specific T cells were not isolated. By combining richness with V gene abundances, random forest classifiers separated cases from controls with an estimated AUC of about 0.86. Cases had lower TRBV6-7 relative abundance than controls (0.11% versus 0.16%; Bonferroni P = 0.0008).

TCR beta CDR3 regions were amplified by multiplex PCR from an average of approximately 1.3 ug genomic DNA per sample using the immunoSEQ assay. The assay corrected primer bias using a complete synthetic TCR repertoire to establish an amplification baseline. Amplicons were sequenced on the Illumina platform. The published analysis was carried out like this. Sequences were error-corrected by clustering with frequency ratios and a modified nearest-neighbor algorithm and were then analyzed in the immunoSEQ Analyzer with IMGT gene definitions. At each rarefaction depth, TCR richness and evenness were averaged across 20 rarefaction repeats, and any sample with fewer sequences than the depth was left out. Wilcoxon rank sum tests with FDR correction were used to compare relative abundances of V, D and J genes between the groups. An intraclass correlation of roughly 95% for TCR richness and an average of about 80% across over 65 gene segments were obtained from the blinded duplicates. TCRdb obtained this table from immuneACCESS and retained in-frame rearrangements with V and J assigned. These tables miss some clones; where compared with another copy, unresolved V genes account for less than half of the shortfall, and the remainder is unexplained. D and trimming come from the DNA, and the V and J calls and clone size come from that table. This sample's listing comprises 30,000 to 35,000 clones. Roughly 1.3% of the sample rests with the top ten.

Every participant had a single incident cervical HPV16 infection, and women with prevalent HPV16 infections were excluded. Cervical HPV DNA was detected by MY09/MY11 PCR, and genotyping was performed by dot-blot hybridization. Fifteen mL of heparinized blood was centrifuged, after which the buffy coat was aliquoted, frozen at -30 degrees C, and then stored at -80 degrees C. QIAGEN kits were used to extract genomic DNA from buffy coat specimens. The sequence joins TRBV5-6 to TRBJ1-4, and possibly TRBD1, on 6 matching bases. Sequenced: blood buffy coat. This sequence originates from a woman aged 18 to 75 with a cervical HPV16 infection that either progressed to CIN3+ or cleared (not recorded which). The sequenced CDR3 bases are TGTGCCAGCAGACAGGGTCCAACTAATGAAAAA. This is translated as CASRQGPTNEK. From start to end, the CDR3 is CASRQGPTNEKLFF.